This record concerns one T cell receptor (beta chain) sequence. This sample stems from a study of blood T cell repertoires in COVID-19. TCRdb's table, derived via immunoSEQ multiplex PCR, lists solely in-frame clones and lacks some. Of about 360,000 clones listed, 70% to 90% are singletons. The sample taken for sequencing was PBMCs or T cells enriched from blood (not recorded which). The TCR comes from a woman in her 40s with acute COVID-19.

The CDR3 loop reads CSVREFAGELFF. CDR3 coding DNA: TGCAGCGTCCGTGAGTTTGCCGGGGAGCTGTTTTTT. The rearrangement links TRBV29-1 to TRBJ2-2; no firm D call. The CDR3 contains 12 residues. Per germline, CDR1 SQVTM and CDR2 ANQGSEA. V gave up 6 bases and J gave up 6 bases, with 11 bases separating them.